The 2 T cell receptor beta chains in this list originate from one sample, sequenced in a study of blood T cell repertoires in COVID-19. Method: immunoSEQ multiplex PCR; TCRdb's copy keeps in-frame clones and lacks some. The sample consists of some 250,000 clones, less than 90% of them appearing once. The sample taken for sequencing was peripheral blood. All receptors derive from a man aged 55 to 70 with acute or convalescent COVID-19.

The DNA of the CDR3 is TGTGCCAGCAGTTCGGTCTCTTACGAGCAGTACTTC. It yields the protein CASSSVSYEQYF. The rearrangement links TRBV12-3 or TRBV12-4 to TRBJ2-7; D is undetermined. The CDR3 is 12 residues long. The V end was cut by 4 bases, the J end by 4 bases, with 8 bases between.

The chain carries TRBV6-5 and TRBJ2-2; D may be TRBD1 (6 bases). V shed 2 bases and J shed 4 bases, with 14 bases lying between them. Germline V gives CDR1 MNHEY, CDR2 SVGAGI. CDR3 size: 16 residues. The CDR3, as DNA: TGTGCCAGCAGTTACCAATACGGACAGCTCACCGGGGAGCTGTTTTTT. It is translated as CASSYQYGQLTGELFF.